This note documents a single T cell receptor (beta chain) sequence. These data come from a study of shared T cell receptors in the human thymus. The ends were cut back, 2 bases at V and 5 bases at J, with 10 bases in the middle. In germline, CDR1 is SGHNT, CDR2 YENEEA. There are 14 residues in the CDR3. TCRdb keeps only in-frame clones here, not all; method: immunoSEQ multiplex PCR. The sample carries 650,000 to 950,000 clones, 80% to 90% recorded once. These same data were also listed under a study on human thymus T cells. That report adds: Donor material was obtained from healthy Finnish infants undergoing corrective surgery for congenital heart defects. Thymus tissue for the work was resected from patients undergoing corrective heart surgery. Use of V and J genes seemed skewed within the thymic and blood repertoires. Unrelated individuals were reported by related research to share highly overlapping thymic repertoires.

This rearrangement joins TRBV11-3 to TRBJ1-5, with no clear D. Sequencing input: thymocytes. This TCR was sampled from a girl in the first two years of life with a congenital heart defect. The CDR3 loop reads CASSLNPGDQPQHF. CDR3 bases: TGTGCCAGCAGCTTAAACCCCGGGGATCAGCCCCAGCATTTT. The full variable domain, with the rest looked up from reference TRBV11-3 and TRBJ1-5, is EAGVVQSPRYKIIEKKQPVAFWCNPISGHNTLYWYLQNLGQGPELLIRYENEEAVDDSQLPKDRFSAERLKGVDSTLKIQPAELGDSAVYLCASSLNPGDQPQHFGDGTRLSIL.